This T cell receptor (beta chain) stems from a study of cytomegalovirus exposure and HLA in healthy donors. As for the study in general: Researchers found that about 82% of just under 400 genotyped donors fell within the Caucasian-associated ancestry cluster.

About this clone itself: Its specificity is unknown.

Whole-study results and caveats: V- and J-gene trimming in TCR beta was tied to a missense DCLRE1C variant by an analysis performed later. When a later analysis was performed, an Asian-associated ancestry cluster reportedly had fewer N-insertions than the approximately 700-donor mean.

The CDR3 spans 15 residues. The V end was cut by 0 bases, the J end by 8 bases, with 17 bases between. CDR1 and CDR2 (germline): SGDLS, YYNGEE. The study ran its PCR with 60 Vbeta and 13 Jbeta primers. TCRdb's table, derived via immunoSEQ multiplex PCR, lists solely in-frame clones and lacks some. The sample records 80,000 to 95,000 clones, around nine tenths being singletons. V gene TRBV9 combines with J gene TRBJ1-2; D remains unclear. The clonotype originates from a man aged 25 to 40 in good health and CMV-seropositive. Material for sequencing was PBMCs. The CDR3: CASSVGLPARGGYTF. DNA for the CDR3: TGTGCCAGCAGCGTAGGTCTGCCCGCGAGAGGCGGCTACACCTTC.